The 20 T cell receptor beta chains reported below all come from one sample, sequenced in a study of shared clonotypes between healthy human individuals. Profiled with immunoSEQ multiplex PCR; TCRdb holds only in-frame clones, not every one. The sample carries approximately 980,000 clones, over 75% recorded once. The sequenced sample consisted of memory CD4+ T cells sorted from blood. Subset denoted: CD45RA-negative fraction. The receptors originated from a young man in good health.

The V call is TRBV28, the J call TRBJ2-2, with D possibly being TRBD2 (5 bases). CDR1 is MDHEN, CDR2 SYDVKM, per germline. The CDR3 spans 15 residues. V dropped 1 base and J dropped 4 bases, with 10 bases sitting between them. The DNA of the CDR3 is TGTGCCAGCAGTTTATCAGCGAGGGTCACCGGGGAGCTGTTTTTT. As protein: CASSLSARVTGELFF.

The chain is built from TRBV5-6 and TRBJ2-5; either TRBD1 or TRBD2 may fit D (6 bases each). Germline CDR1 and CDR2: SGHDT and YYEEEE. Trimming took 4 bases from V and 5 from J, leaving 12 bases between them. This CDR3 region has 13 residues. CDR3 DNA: TGTGCCAGCAGCCGCGTGGGGGGCGAGACCCAGTACTTC. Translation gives CASSRVGGETQYF.

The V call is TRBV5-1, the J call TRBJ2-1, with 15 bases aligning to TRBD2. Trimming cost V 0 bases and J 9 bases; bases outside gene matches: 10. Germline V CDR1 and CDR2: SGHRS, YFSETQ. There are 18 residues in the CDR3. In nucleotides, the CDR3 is TGCGCCAGCAGCTTGGCCCCGGGACTAGCGGGAGGATGGGGTGAGCAGTTCTTC. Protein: CASSLAPGLAGGWGEQFF.

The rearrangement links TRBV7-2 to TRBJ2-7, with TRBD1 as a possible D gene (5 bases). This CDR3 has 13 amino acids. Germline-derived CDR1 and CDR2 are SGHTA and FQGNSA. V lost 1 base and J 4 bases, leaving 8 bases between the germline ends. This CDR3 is CASSLGRQYEQYF. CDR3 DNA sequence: TGTGCCAGCAGCTTAGGACGACAGTACGAGCAGTACTTC.

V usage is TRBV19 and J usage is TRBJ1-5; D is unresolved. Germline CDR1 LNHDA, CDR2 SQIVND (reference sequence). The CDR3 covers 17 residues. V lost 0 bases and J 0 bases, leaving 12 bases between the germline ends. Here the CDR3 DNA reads TGTGCCAGTAGTATAGATCGCTCAGTTTATAGCAATCAGCCCCAGCATTTT. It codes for CASSIDRSVYSNQPQHF.

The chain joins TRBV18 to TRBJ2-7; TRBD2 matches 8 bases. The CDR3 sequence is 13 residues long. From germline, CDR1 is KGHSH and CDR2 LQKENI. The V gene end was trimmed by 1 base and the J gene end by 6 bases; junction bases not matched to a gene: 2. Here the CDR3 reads CASSPQLAVEQYF. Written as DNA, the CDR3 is TGTGCCAGCTCACCACAACTAGCGGTCGAGCAGTACTTC.

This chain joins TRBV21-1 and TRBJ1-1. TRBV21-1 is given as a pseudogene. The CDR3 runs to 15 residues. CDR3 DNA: TGTGCCAGCACGCCGCCTTGGAAAGTGAACACTGAAGCTTTCTTT. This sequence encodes CASTPPWKVNTEAFF.

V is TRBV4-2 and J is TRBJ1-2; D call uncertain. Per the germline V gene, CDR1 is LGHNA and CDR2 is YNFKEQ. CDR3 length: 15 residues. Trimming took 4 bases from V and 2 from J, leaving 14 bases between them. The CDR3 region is CASSLSTPANYGYTF. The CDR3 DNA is TGTGCCAGCAGCCTTTCGACACCCGCAAACTATGGCTACACCTTC.

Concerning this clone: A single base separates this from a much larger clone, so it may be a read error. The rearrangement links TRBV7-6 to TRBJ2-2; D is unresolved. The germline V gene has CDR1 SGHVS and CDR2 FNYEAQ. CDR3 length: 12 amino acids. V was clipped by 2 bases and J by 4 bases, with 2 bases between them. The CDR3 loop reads CASSLSTGELFF. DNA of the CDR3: TGTGCCAGCAGCTTAAGCACCGGGGAGCTGTTTTTT.

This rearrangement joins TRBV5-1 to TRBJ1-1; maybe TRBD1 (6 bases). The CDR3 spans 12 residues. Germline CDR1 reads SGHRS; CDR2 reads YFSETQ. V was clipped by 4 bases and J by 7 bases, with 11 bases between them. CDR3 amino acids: CASSRNRVEAFF. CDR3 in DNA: TGCGCCAGCAGCCGAAACAGGGTTGAAGCTTTCTTT.

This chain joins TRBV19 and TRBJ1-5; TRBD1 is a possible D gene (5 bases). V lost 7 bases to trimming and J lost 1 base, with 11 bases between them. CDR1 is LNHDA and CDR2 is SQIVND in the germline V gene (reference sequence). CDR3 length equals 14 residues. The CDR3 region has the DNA TGTGCCAGTACTCCCCGGGACAGCAATCAGCCCCAGCATTTT. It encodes CASTPRDSNQPQHF.

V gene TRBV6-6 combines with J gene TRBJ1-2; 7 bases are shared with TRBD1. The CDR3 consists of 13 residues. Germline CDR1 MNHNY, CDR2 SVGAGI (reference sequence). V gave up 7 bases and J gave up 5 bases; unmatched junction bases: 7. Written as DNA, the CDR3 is TGTGCCAGCACCCTGGACAGGACATATGGCTACACCTTC. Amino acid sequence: CASTLDRTYGYTF.

The CDR3 spells CASSLGRYGVPGSSPLHF. Written as DNA, the CDR3 is TGTGCCAGCAGCTTGGGGCGGTACGGGGTCCCAGGGAGTTCACCCCTCCACTTT. The chain joins TRBV5-5 to TRBJ1-6, with D tentatively TRBD1 (5 bases). V lost 0 bases, J lost 9 bases, and 22 bases lay in between. The length of the CDR3 is 18 residues. Germline-derived CDR1 and CDR2 are SGHKS and YYEKEE (reference sequence).

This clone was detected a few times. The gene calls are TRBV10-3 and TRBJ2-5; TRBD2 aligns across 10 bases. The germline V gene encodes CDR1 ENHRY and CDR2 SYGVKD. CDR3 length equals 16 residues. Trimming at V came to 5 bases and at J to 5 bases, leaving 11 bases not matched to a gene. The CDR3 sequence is CAISQMSSGSKETQYF. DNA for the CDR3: TGTGCCATCAGTCAGATGTCTAGCGGGAGTAAGGAGACCCAGTACTTC.

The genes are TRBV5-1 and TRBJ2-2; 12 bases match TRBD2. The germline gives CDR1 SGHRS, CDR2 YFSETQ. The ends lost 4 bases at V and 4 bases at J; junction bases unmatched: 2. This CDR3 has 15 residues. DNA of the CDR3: TGCGCCAGCAGCCCGACTAGCGGGGGCACCGGGGAGCTGTTTTTT. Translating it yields CASSPTSGGTGELFF.

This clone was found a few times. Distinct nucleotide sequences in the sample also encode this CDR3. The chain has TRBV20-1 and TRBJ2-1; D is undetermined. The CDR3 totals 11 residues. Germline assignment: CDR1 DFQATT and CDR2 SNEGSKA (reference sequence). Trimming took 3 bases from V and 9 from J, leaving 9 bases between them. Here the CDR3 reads CSARSGPEQFF. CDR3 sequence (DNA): TGCAGTGCTAGGAGTGGCCCTGAGCAGTTCTTC.

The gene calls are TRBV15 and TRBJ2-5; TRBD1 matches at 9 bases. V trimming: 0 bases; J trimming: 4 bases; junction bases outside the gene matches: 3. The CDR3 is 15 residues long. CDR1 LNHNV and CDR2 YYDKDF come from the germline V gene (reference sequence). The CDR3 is CATSREGQGGETQYF. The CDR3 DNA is TGTGCCACCAGCAGAGAGGGACAGGGAGGAGAGACCCAGTACTTC.

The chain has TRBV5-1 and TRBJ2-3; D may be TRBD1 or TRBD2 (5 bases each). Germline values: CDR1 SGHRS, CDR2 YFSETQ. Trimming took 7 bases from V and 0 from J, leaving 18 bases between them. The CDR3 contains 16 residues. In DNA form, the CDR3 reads TGCGCCAGCCGCCCCGGGATAGACAGCAGCACAGATACGCAGTATTTT. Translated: CASRPGIDSSTDTQYF.

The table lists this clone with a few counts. The CDR3 bases are TGCGCCAGCAGCTTGGGTAACATTGGTGACGAGCAGTACTTC. This sequence encodes CASSLGNIGDEQYF. The rearrangement joins TRBV5-1 to TRBJ2-7; the D is unclear. Germline lookup yields CDR1 SGHRS and CDR2 YFSETQ. CDR3 length: 14 residues. The V end lost 0 bases, the J end lost 5 bases, and 12 bases lay between the germline ends.

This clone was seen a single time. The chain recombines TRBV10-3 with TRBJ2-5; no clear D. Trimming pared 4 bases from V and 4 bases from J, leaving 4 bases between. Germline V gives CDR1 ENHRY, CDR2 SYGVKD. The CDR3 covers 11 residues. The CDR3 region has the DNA TGTGCCATCAGTGGGGCAGAGACCCAGTACTTC. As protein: CAISGAETQYF.